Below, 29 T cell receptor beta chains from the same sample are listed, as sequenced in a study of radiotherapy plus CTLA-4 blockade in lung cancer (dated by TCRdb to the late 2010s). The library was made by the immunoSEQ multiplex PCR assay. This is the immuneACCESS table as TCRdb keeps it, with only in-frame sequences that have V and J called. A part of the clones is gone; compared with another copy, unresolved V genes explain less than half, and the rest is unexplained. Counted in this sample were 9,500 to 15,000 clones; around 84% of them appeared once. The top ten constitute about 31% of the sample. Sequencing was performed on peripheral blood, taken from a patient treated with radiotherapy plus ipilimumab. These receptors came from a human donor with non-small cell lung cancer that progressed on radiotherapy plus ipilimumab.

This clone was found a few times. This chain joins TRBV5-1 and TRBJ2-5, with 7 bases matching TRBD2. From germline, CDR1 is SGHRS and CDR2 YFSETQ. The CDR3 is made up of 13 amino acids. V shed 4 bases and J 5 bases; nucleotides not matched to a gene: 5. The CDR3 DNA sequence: TGCGCCAGCAGCCTGAGCGGGGCTGAGACCCAGTACTTC. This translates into CASSLSGAETQYF. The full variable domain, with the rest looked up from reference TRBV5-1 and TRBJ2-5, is KAGVTQTPRYLIKTRGQQVTLSCSPISGHRSVSWYQQTPGQGLQFLFEYFSETQRNKGNFPGRFSGRQFSNSRSEMNVSTLELGDSALYLCASSLSGAETQYFGPGTRLLVL.

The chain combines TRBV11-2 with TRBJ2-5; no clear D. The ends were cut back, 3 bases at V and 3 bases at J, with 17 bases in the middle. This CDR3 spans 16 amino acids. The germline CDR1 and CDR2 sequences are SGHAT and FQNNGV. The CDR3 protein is CASSLSVGRPKETQYF. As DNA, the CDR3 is TGTGCCAGCAGCTTGTCGGTTGGACGACCGAAAGAGACCCAGTACTTC.

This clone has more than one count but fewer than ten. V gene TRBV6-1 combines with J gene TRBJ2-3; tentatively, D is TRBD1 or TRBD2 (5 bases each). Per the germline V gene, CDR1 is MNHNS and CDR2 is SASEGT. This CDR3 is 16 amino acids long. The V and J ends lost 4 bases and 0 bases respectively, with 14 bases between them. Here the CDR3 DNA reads TGTGCCAGCAGTGGAGAGGGGTCCTCTAGCACAGATACGCAGTATTTT. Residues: CASSGEGSSSTDTQYF.

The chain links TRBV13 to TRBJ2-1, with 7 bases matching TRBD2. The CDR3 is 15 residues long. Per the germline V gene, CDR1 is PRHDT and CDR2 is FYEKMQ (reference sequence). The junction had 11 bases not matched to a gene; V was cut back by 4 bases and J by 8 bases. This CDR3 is CASSSRLAERDEQFF. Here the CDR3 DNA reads TGTGCCAGCAGCTCTCGACTAGCAGAGCGTGATGAGCAGTTCTTC.

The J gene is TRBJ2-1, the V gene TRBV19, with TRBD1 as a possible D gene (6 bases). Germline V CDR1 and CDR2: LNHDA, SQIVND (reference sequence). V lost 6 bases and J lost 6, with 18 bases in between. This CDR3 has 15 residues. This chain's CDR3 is CASSLGQIPANEQFF. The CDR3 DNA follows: TGTGCCAGTAGCCTCGGACAGATCCCCGCCAATGAGCAGTTCTTC.

This CDR3 is CASNRDRGYEQYF. Written as DNA, the CDR3 is TGTGCCAGCAATCGAGACAGGGGGTACGAGCAGTACTTC. This chain joins TRBV6-1 and TRBJ2-7; 9 bases align to TRBD1. The CDR3 contains 13 residues. Germline CDR1 reads MNHNS; CDR2 reads SASEGT. The ends lost 7 bases at V and 4 bases at J; junction bases unmatched: 5.

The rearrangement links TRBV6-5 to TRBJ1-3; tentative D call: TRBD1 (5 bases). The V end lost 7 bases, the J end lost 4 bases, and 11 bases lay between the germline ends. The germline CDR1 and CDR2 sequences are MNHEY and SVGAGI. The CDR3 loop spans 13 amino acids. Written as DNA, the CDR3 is TGTGCCAGCACCTCCGGGGGAGGAAACACCATATATTTT. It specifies CASTSGGGNTIYF.

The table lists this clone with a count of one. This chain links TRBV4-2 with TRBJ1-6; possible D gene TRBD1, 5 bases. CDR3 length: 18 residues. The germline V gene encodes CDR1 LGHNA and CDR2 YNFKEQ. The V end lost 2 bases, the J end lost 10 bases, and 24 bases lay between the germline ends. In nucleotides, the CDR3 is TGTGCCAGCAGCCAAAGAGGGCCTAAGCCTTCACGGGACTCACCCCTCCACTTT. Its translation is CASSQRGPKPSRDSPLHF.

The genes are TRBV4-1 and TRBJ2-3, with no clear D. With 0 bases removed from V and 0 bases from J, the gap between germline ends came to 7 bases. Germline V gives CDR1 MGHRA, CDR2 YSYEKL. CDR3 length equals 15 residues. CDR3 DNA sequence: TGCGCCAGCAGCCAAGATACGGTTAGCACAGATACGCAGTATTTT. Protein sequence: CASSQDTVSTDTQYF.

CDR3 coding DNA: TGTGCCAGCAGCGTTGGGGGAAGTGCGCGCACCGGGGAGCTGTTTTTT. It is translated as CASSVGGSARTGELFF. The chain uses TRBV9 and TRBJ2-2; perhaps D is TRBD1 or TRBD2 (5 bases each). The CDR3 totals 16 residues. Germline V gives CDR1 SGDLS, CDR2 YYNGEE. V was trimmed by 2 bases and J by 4 bases, leaving 15 bases between them.

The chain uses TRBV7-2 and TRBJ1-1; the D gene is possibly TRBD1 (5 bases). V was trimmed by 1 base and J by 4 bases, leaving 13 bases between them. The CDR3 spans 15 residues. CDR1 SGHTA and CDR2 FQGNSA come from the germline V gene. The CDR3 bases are TGTGCCAGCAGCTTAGATCAAGTAGGGGTCACTGAAGCTTTCTTT. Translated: CASSLDQVGVTEAFF. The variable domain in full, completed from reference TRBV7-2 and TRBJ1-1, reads GAGVSQSPSNKVTEKGKDVELRCDPISGHTALYWYRQSLGQGLEFLIYFQGNSAPDKSGLPSDRFSAERTGGSVSTLTIQRTQQEDSAVYLCASSLDQVGVTEAFFGQGTRLTVV.

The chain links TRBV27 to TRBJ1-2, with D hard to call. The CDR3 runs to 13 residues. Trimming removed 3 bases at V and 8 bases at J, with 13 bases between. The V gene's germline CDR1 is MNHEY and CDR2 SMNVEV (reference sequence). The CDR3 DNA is TGTGCCAGCAGTTTCGGGCAGAATGCCGGCTACACCTTC. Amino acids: CASSFGQNAGYTF.

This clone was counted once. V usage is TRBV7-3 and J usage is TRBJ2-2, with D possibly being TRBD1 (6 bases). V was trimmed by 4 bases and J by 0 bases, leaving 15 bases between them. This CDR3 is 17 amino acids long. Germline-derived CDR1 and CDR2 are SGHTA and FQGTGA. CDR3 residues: CASSSNPGTTNTGELFF. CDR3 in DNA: TGTGCCAGCAGCTCGAACCCCGGGACAACGAACACCGGGGAGCTGTTTTTT.

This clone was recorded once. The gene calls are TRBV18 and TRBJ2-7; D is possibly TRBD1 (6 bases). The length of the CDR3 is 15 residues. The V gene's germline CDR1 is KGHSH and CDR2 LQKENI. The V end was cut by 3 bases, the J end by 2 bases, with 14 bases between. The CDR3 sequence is CASSPIAGTTYEQYF. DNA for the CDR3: TGTGCCAGCTCACCCATAGCCGGGACAACCTACGAGCAGTACTTC.

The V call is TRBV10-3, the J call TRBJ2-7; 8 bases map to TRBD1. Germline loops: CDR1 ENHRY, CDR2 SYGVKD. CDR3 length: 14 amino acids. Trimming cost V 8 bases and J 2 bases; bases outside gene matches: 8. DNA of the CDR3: TGTGCCATCCGCGAAAGGACAGGGACCTACGAGCAGTACTTC. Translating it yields CAIRERTGTYEQYF.

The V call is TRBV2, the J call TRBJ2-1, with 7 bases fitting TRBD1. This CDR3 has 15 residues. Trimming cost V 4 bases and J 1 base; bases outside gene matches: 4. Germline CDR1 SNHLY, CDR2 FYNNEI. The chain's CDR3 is CASSADRLSYNEQFF. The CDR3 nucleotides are TGTGCCAGCAGTGCGGACAGGCTTTCCTACAATGAGCAGTTCTTC.

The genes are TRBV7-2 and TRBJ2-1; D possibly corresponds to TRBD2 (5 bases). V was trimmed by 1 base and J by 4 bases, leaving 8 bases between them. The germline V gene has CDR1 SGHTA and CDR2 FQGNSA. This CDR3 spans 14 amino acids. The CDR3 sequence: CASSLGGLYNEQFF. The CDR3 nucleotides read TGTGCCAGCAGCTTAGGAGGGCTTTACAATGAGCAGTTCTTC.

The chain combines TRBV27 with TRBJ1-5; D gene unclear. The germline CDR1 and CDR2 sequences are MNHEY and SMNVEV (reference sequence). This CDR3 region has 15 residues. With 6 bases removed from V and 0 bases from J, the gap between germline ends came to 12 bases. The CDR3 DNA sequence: TGTGCCAGCAGGTCGGGGATCCTTAGCAATCAGCCCCAGCATTTT. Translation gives CASRSGILSNQPQHF.

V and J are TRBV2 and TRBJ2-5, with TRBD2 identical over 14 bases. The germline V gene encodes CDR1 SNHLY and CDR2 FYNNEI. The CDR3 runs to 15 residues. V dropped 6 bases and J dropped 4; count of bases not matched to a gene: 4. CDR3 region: CASRGTSGGRETQYF. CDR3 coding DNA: TGTGCCAGCAGGGGGACTAGCGGGGGACGAGAGACCCAGTACTTC.

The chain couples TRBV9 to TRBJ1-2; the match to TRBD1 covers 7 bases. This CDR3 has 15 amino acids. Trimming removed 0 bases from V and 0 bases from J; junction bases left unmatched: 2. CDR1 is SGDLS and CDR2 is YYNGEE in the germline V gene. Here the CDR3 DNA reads TGTGCCAGCAGCGTAGGGGGACAGTCTAACTATGGCTACACCTTC. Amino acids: CASSVGGQSNYGYTF.

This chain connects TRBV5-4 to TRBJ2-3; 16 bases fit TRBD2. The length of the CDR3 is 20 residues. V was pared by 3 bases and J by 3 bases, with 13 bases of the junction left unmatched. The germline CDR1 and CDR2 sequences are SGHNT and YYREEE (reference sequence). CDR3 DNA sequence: TGTGCCAGCAGCTGGAAGGGACTAGCGGGGGGGCCCCGAGTAACAGATACGCAGTATTTT. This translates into CASSWKGLAGGPRVTDTQYF.

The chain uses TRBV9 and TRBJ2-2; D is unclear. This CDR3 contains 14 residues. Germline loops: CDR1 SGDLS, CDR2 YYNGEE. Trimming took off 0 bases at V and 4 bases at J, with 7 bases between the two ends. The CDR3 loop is CASSVVSSTGELFF. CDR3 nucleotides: TGTGCCAGCAGCGTAGTTTCCAGCACCGGGGAGCTGTTTTTT.

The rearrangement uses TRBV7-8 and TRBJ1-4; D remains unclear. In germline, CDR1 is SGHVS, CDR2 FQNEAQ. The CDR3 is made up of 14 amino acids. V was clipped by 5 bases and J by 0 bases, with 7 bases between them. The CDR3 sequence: CASSLSSTNEKLFF. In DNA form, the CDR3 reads TGTGCCAGCAGCCTGTCCTCAACTAATGAAAAACTGTTTTTT.

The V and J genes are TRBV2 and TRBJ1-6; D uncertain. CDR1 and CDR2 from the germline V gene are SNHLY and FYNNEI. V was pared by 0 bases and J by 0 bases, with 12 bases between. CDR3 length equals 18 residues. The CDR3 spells CASSEAWYISSYNSPLHF. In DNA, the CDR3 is TGTGCCAGCAGTGAAGCGTGGTACATCAGCTCCTATAATTCACCCCTCCACTTT.

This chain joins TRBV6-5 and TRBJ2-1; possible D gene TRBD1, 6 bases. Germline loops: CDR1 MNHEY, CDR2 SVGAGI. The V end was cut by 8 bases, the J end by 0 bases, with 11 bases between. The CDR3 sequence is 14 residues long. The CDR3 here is CASRTVSSYNEQFF. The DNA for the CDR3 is TGTGCCAGCCGGACAGTTTCCTCCTACAATGAGCAGTTCTTC.

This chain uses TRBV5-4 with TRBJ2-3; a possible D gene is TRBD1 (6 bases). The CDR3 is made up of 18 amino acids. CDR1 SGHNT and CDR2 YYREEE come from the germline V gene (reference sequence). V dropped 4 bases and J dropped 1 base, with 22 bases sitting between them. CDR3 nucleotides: TGTGCCAGCAGCCCGAGCAATATACAGGGCTTAGGCACAGATACGCAGTATTTT. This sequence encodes CASSPSNIQGLGTDTQYF.

The chain's CDR3 is CASSENSLNSPLHF. The CDR3 DNA follows: TGTGCCAGCAGTGAAAACAGCTTAAATTCACCCCTCCACTTT. This rearrangement joins TRBV6-1 to TRBJ1-6; D remains ambiguous. Deletions cut 2 bases from V and 7 bases from J, with 9 bases between. Looked up from germline, CDR1 is MNHNS and CDR2 is SASEGT. This CDR3 contains 14 residues.

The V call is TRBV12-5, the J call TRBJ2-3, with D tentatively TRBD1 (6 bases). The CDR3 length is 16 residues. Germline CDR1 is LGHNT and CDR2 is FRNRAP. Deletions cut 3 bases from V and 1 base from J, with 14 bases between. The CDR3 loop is CASGFAHRTGTDTQYF. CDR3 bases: TGTGCTAGTGGTTTCGCGCATCGGACAGGCACAGATACGCAGTATTTT.

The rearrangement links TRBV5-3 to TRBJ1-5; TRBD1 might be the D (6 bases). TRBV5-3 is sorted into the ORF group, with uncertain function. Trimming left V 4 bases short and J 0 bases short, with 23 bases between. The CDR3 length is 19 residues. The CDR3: CARSPDRSTGIYSNQPQHF. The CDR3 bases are TGTGCCAGAAGCCCGGACCGTTCCACAGGGATTTATAGCAATCAGCCCCAGCATTTT.